The next 6 T cell receptor beta chains were all read from a single sample in a study of shared clonotypes between healthy human individuals. Clones were sequenced by immunoSEQ multiplex PCR, and TCRdb holds only the in-frame ones, with some missing. The sample lists some 2,100,000 clones; 90% to 95% were seen once. Terminally differentiated effector memory CD45RA+ cells were left out of the naive CD8 fraction, which was CD45RO-negative and positively selected for CCR7. The sequenced sample consisted of naive CD8+ T cells from PBMCs. Receptor source: a man between 18 and 35 years old in good health. Some clones in this sample may be carry-over from other donors' samples.

The chain couples TRBV5-6 to TRBJ2-1; TRBD1 matches 8 bases. J was trimmed by 6 bases and V by 3 bases; bases with no gene match: 2. Germline V lookup: CDR1 SGHDT, CDR2 YYEEEE. The CDR3 totals 13 residues. Here the CDR3 reads CASSSDRVNEQFF. In nucleotides, the CDR3 is TGTGCCAGCAGCTCGGACAGGGTCAATGAGCAGTTCTTC.

V is TRBV11-2 and J is TRBJ2-2, with 12 bases lining up with TRBD2. Germline CDR1 is SGHAT and CDR2 is FQNNGV. The CDR3 is made up of 16 amino acids. With V trimmed by 6 bases and J by 4 bases, 6 bases remained unmatched. CDR3 loop: CASRVTSGGITGELFF. CDR3 nucleotides: TGTGCCAGCAGGGTGACTAGCGGGGGAATCACCGGGGAGCTGTTTTTT.

The rearrangement joins TRBV7-2 to TRBJ2-7; the D is unclear. The V gene's germline CDR1 is SGHTA and CDR2 FQGNSA. Trimming cost V 1 base and J 4 bases, with 14 bases left between them. CDR3 length: 15 amino acids. CDR3 region: CASSLVSGKGYEQYF. The CDR3 DNA sequence: TGTGCCAGCAGCTTAGTAAGTGGAAAGGGTTACGAGCAGTACTTC.

The chain employs TRBV9 and TRBJ2-2; 9 nucleotides agree with TRBD2. Germline CDR1 is SGDLS and CDR2 is YYNGEE. The CDR3 sequence is 16 residues long. V gave up 6 bases and J gave up 4 bases; unmatched junction bases: 10. The CDR3: CASNRGREGATGELFF. The CDR3 nucleotides read TGTGCCAGCAATAGGGGGCGGGAGGGCGCCACCGGGGAGCTGTTTTTT.

This rearrangement joins TRBV10-3 to TRBJ2-2; D may be TRBD1 (5 bases). V lost 6 bases, J lost 2 bases, and 13 bases lay in between. The CDR3 has 15 amino acids. Germline CDR1 ENHRY, CDR2 SYGVKD. The CDR3 spells CAIRGVESNTGELFF. The DNA for the CDR3 is TGTGCCATCAGAGGGGTCGAAAGTAACACCGGGGAGCTGTTTTTT.

The chain has TRBV11-2 and TRBJ2-3; D is possibly TRBD1 (6 bases). This CDR3 has 14 residues. Germline values: CDR1 SGHAT, CDR2 FQNNGV. V gave up 1 base and J gave up 4 bases, with 9 bases separating them. The CDR3: CASSLVGAADTQYF. In nucleotides, the CDR3 is TGTGCCAGCAGCTTAGTGGGGGCGGCAGATACGCAGTATTTT.